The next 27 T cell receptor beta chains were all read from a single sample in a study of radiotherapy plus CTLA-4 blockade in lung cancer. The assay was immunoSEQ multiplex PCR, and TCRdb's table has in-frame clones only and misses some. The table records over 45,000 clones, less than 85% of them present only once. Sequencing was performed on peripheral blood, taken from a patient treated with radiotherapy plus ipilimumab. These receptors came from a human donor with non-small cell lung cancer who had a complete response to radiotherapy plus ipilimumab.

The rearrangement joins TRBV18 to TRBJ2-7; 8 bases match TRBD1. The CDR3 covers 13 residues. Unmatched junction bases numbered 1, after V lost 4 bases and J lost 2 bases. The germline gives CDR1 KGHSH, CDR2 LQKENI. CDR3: CASSRQGTYEQYF. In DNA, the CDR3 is TGTGCCAGCTCACGACAGGGGACCTACGAGCAGTACTTC.

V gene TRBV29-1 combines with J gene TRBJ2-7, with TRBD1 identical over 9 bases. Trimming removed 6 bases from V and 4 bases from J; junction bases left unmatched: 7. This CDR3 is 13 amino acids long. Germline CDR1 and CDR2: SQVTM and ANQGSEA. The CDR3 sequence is CSVGQGTLYEQYF. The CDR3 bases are TGCAGCGTAGGACAGGGGACCCTTTACGAGCAGTACTTC.

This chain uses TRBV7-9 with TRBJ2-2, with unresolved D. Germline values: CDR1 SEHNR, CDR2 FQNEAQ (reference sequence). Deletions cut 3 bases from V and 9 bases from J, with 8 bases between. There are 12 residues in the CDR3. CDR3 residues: CASSFYPRELFF. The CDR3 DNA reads TGTGCCAGCAGCTTCTACCCCAGGGAGCTGTTTTTT.

The CDR3 loop is CASSLNRGEQYF. CDR3 sequence (DNA): TGTGCCAGCTCACTGAACAGGGGCGAGCAGTACTTC. This chain joins TRBV18 and TRBJ2-7; 7 nucleotides align to TRBD1. Germline lookup yields CDR1 KGHSH and CDR2 LQKENI. V lost 4 bases and J lost 6; bases outside the gene matches: 3. The CDR3 has 12 amino acids.

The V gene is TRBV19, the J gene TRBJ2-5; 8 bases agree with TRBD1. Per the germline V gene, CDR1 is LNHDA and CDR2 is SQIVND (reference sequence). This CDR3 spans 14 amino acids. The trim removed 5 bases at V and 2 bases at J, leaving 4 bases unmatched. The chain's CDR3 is CASSPGQAQETQYF. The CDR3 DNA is TGTGCCAGTAGTCCGGGACAGGCACAAGAGACCCAGTACTTC.

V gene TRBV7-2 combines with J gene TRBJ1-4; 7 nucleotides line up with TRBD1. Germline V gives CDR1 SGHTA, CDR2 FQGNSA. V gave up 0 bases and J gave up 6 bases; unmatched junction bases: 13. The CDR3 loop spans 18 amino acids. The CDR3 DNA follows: TGTGCCAGCAGCTTAGCCCGGGACAGAAGATCGGTAGATGAAAAACTGTTTTTT. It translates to CASSLARDRRSVDEKLFF.

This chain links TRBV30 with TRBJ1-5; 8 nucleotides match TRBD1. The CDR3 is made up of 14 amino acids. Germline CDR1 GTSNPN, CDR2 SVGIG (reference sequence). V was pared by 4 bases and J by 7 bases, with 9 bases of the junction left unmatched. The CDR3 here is CAWTSQGARQPQHF. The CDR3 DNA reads TGTGCCTGGACGAGTCAGGGGGCAAGACAGCCCCAGCATTTT. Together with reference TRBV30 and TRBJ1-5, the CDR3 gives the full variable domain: SQTIHQWPATLVQPVGSPLSLECTVEGTSNPNLYWYRQAAGRGLQLLFYSVGIGQISSEVPQNLSASRPQDRQFILSSKKLLLSDSGFYLCAWTSQGARQPQHFGDGTRLSIL.

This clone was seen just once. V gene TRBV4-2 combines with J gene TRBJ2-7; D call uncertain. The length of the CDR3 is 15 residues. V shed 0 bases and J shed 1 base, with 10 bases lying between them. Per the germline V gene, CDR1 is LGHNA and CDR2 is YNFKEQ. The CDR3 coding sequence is TGTGCCAGCAGCCAAGATCGAGGCAGTTCCTACGAGCAGTACTTC. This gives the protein CASSQDRGSSYEQYF.

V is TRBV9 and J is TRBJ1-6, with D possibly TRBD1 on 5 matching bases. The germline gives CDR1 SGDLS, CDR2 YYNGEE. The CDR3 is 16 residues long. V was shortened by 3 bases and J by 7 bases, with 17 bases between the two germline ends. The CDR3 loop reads CASSASSLWGNSPLHF. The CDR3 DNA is TGTGCCAGCAGCGCCTCGTCTTTATGGGGCAATTCACCCCTCCACTTT.

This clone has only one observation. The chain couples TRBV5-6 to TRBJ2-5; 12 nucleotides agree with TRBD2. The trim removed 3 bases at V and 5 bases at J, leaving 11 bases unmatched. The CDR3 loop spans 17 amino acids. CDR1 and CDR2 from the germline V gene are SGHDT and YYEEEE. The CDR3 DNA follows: TGTGCCAGCAGCTCCCCCTTGGGGCTAGCGGGAGGGGAGACCCAGTACTTC. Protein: CASSSPLGLAGGETQYF. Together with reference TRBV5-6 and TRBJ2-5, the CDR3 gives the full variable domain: DAGVTQSPTHLIKTRGQQVTLRCSPKSGHDTVSWYQQALGQGPQFIFQYYEEEERQRGNFPDRFSGHQFPNYSSELNVNALLLGDSALYLCASSSPLGLAGGETQYFGPGTRLLVL.

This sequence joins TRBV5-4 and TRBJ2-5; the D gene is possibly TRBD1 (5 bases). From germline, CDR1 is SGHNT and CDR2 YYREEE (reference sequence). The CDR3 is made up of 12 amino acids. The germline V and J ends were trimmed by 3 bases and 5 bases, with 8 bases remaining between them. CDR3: CASSSPGETQYF. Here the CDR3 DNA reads TGTGCCAGCAGCTCTCCAGGGGAGACCCAGTACTTC.

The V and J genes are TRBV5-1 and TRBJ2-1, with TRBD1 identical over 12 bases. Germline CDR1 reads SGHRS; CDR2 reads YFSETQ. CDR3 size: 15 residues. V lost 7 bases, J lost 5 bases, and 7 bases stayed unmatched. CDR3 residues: CASDPGQGANNEQFF. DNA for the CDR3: TGCGCCAGCGACCCGGGACAGGGGGCCAACAATGAGCAGTTCTTC.

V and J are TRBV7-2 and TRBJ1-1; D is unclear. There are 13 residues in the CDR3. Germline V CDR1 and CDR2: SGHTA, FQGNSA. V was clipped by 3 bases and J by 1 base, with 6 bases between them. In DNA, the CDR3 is TGTGCCAGCAGCTTTCGCGGGAACACTGAAGCTTTCTTT. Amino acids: CASSFRGNTEAFF.

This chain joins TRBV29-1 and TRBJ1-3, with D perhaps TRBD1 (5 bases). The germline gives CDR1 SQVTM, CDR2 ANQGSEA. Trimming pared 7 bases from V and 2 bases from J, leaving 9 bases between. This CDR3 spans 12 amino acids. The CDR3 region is CSGGEAGNTIYF. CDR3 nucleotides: TGCAGCGGGGGGGAGGCTGGAAACACCATATATTTT. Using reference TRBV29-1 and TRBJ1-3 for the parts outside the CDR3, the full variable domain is SAVISQKPSRDICQRGTSLTIQCQVDSQVTMMFWYRQQPGQSLTLIATANQGSEATYESGFVIDKFPISRPNLTFSTLTVSNMSPEDSSIYLCSGGEAGNTIYFGEGSWLTVV.

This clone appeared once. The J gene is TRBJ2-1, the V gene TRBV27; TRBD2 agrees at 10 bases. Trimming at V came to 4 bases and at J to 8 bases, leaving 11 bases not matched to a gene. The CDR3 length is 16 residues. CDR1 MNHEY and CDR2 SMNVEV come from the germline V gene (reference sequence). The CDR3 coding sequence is TGTGCCAGCAGTTCCAGGGTAAGCGGGGGGGCCGATGAGCAGTTCTTC. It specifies CASSSRVSGGADEQFF.

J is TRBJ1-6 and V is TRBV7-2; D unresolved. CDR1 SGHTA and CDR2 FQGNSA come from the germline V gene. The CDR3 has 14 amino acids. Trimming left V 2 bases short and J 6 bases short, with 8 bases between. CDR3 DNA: TGTGCCAGCAGCTTATTGTCGAGTAATTCACCCCTCCACTTT. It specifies CASSLLSSNSPLHF. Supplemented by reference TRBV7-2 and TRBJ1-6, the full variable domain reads GAGVSQSPSNKVTEKGKDVELRCDPISGHTALYWYRQSLGQGLEFLIYFQGNSAPDKSGLPSDRFSAERTGGSVSTLTIQRTQQEDSAVYLCASSLLSSNSPLHFGNGTRLTVT.

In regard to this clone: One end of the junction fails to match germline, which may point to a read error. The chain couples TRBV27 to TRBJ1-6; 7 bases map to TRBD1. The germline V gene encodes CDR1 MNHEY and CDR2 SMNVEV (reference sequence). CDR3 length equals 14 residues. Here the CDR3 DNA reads TGTGCCAGCAGTCAACAGGGGTATAGTTCACCCCTCCACTTT. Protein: CASSQQGYSSPLHF.

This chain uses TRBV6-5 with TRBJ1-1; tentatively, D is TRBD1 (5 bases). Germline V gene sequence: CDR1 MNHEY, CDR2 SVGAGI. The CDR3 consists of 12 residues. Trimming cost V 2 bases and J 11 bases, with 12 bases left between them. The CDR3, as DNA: TGTGCCAGCAGTTACAGGCAGGGCACCGCTTTCTTT. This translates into CASSYRQGTAFF.

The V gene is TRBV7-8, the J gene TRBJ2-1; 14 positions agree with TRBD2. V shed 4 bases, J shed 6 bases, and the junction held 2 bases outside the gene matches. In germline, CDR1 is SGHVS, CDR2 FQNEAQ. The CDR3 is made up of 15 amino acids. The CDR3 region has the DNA TGTGCCAGCAGCTCGGGACTAGCGGGAGCCAATGAGCAGTTCTTC. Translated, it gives CASSSGLAGANEQFF. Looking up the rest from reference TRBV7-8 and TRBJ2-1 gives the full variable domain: GAGVSQSPRYKVAKRGQDVALRCDPISGHVSLFWYQQALGQGPEFLTYFQNEAQLDKSGLPSDRFFAERPEGSVSTLKIQRTQQEDSAVYLCASSSGLAGANEQFFGPGTRLTVL.

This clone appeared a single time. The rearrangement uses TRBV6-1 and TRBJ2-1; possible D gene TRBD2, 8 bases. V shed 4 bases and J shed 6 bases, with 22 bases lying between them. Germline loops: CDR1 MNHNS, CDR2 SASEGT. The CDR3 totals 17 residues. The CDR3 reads CASSATRGAGGPNEQFF. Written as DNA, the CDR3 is TGTGCCAGCAGTGCTACCAGGGGGGCGGGGGGCCCCAATGAGCAGTTCTTC.

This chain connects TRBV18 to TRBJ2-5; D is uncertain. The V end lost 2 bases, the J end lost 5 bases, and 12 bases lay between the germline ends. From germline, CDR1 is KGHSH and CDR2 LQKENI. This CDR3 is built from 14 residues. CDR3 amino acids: CASSPVADGETQYF. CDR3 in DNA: TGTGCCAGCTCACCAGTCGCAGACGGGGAGACCCAGTACTTC.

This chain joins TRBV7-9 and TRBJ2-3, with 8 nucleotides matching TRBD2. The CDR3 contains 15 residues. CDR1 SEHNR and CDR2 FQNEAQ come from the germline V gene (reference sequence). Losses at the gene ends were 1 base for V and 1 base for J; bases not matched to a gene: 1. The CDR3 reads CASSLDGGGTDTQYF. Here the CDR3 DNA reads TGTGCCAGCAGCTTAGACGGGGGGGGCACAGATACGCAGTATTTT.

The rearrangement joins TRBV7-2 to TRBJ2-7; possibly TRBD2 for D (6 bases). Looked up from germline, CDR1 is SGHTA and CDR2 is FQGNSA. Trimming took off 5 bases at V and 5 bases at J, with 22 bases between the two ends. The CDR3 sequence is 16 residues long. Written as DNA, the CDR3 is TGTGCCAGCAGCCCAACGTCGGAGGGCAGATTCCACGAGCAGTACTTC. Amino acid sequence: CASSPTSEGRFHEQYF.

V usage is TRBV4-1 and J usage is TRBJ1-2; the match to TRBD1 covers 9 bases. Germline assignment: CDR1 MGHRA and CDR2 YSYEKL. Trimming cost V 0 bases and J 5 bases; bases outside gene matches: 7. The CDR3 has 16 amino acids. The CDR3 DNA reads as TGCGCCAGCAGCCAAGAATTGCGGACAGGGGATTATGGCTACACCTTC. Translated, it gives CASSQELRTGDYGYTF.

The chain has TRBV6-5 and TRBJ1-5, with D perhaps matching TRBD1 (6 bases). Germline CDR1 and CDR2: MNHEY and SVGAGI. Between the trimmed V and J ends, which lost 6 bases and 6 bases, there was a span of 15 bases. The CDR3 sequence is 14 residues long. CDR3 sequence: CASRTRDITQPQHF. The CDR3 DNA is TGTGCCAGCAGAACCCGGGACATTACTCAGCCCCAGCATTTT.

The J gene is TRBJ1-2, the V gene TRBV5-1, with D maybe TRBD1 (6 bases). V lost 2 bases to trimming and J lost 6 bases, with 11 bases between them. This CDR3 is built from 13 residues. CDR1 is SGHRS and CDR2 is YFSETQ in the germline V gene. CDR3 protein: CASSFRTEDGYTF. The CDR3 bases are TGCGCCAGCAGCTTTAGGACAGAGGATGGCTACACCTTC.

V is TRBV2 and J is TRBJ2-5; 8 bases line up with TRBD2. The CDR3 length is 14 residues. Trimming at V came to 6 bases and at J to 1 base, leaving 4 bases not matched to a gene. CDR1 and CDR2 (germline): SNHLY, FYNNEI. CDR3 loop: CASRTGLAQETQYF. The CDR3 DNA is TGTGCCAGCAGAACAGGACTAGCCCAAGAGACCCAGTACTTC.